This T cell receptor beta chain was sequenced for a study of CD8 T cells in Susac syndrome. Overall study results and limits: By the study's own acknowledgment, its TCR sequencing and HLA analysis included relatively few individuals. Clonal expansion was present among Susac CD8+ cells. This expansion reached its peak in TEMRA cells and in active patients.

Concerning this clonotype: No antigen is known for it.

CD8+ and CD4+ T cells were negatively isolated; TEMRA cells were FACS-enriched. The CDR3 length is 15 residues. The ends lost 4 bases at V and 5 bases at J; junction bases unmatched: 9. Germline lookup yields CDR1 SQVTM and CDR2 ANQGSEA. RNA, at about 0.45 to 1 ug, was reverse transcribed with random hexamers. Amplification of TCR beta CDR3 spanned 54 Vbeta and 13 Jbeta via immunoSEQ multiplex PCR. TCRdb redid the calling of the immunoSEQ multiplex PCR reads with MiXCR, one entry per CDR3 protein. Altogether some 100,000 distinct CDR3 sequences are present, about 96% being singletons, with the ten largest covering less than 0.35%.

This chain connects TRBV29-1 to TRBJ2-2, with TRBD1 matching over 8 bases. The source of this sequence is a human donor with Susac syndrome. The specimen was CD8+ T cells from PBMCs. DNA of the CDR3: TGCAGCGTTGCCCAGGGACAGGCCTGGACCGGGGAGCTGTTTTTT. Protein: CSVAQGQAWTGELFF.